Listed below are T cell receptor beta chains from one sample, sequenced in a study of cytomegalovirus exposure and HLA in healthy donors. Some clones are missing from TCRdb's copy, which holds only in-frame ones; the method was immunoSEQ multiplex PCR. The sample has about 240,000 clones, 75% to 90% seen once. The specimen was PBMCs. These receptors were taken from a young woman in good health and CMV-seropositive. Both conserved end residues are part of each CDR3. Fields, in order: CDR3 protein, V gene, D gene, J gene. A D gene is named only where the DNA matches it firmly.

CDR3aa: CASSPIQGNEQFF
v_gene: TRBV5-4
d_gene: .
j_gene: TRBJ2-1

CDR3aa: CASSQDPPGIGNTIYF
v_gene: TRBV14
d_gene: .
j_gene: TRBJ1-3

CDR3aa: CASSDGQGGGYGYTF
v_gene: TRBV6-4
d_gene: TRBD1
j_gene: TRBJ1-2

CDR3aa: CASSYNGQAFTDTQYF
v_gene: TRBV11-2
d_gene: TRBD1
j_gene: TRBJ2-3

CDR3aa: CASSLDRANYGYTF
v_gene: TRBV5-1
d_gene: TRBD1
j_gene: TRBJ1-2

CDR3aa: CASSPLGSTDTQYF
v_gene: TRBV6-5
d_gene: .
j_gene: TRBJ2-3

CDR3aa: CASSERGLNTEAFF
v_gene: TRBV11-3
d_gene: TRBD1
j_gene: TRBJ1-1

CDR3aa: CASSSGGTATYEQYF
v_gene: TRBV5-1
d_gene: TRBD2
j_gene: TRBJ2-7

CDR3aa: CASSPGTGYTDTQYF
v_gene: TRBV28
d_gene: .
j_gene: TRBJ2-3

CDR3aa: CATSGRLAGTDTQYF
v_gene: TRBV15
d_gene: TRBD2
j_gene: TRBJ2-3

CDR3aa: CAWNGQGETQYF
v_gene: TRBV30
d_gene: TRBD1
j_gene: TRBJ2-5

CDR3aa: CASSGTSGRFGGELFF
v_gene: TRBV2
d_gene: TRBD2
j_gene: TRBJ2-2

CDR3aa: CASSPPRQGRTEAFF
v_gene: TRBV18
d_gene: TRBD1
j_gene: TRBJ1-1

CDR3aa: CASSYGGGAAQPQHF
v_gene: TRBV6-6
d_gene: .
j_gene: TRBJ1-5

CDR3aa: CASNLGPGWDYGYTF
v_gene: TRBV19
d_gene: .
j_gene: TRBJ1-2

CDR3aa: CASSHRTGITDTQYF
v_gene: TRBV11-2
d_gene: TRBD1
j_gene: TRBJ2-3

CDR3aa: CASHREMNTEAFF
v_gene: TRBV6-1
d_gene: .
j_gene: TRBJ1-1

CDR3aa: CASSRGISYEQYF
v_gene: TRBV7-9
d_gene: .
j_gene: TRBJ2-7

CDR3aa: CASSLRGVSTEAFF
v_gene: TRBV5-1
d_gene: .
j_gene: TRBJ1-1

CDR3aa: CASSSNRLARGETQYF
v_gene: TRBV5-6
d_gene: TRBD2
j_gene: TRBJ2-5

CDR3aa: CATSPTGPTDTQYF
v_gene: TRBV15
d_gene: .
j_gene: TRBJ2-3